The rows below give T cell receptor beta chains drawn from one sample of a study of blood T cells in healthy people across ages. A single record per CDR3 protein comes from TCRdb applying MiXCR to the 5' RACE reads. The sample includes around 1,000,000 distinct CDR3 sequences, about 23% of them seen just once. The sample was also linked to a second study, of T cells of mothers and their children.

The sequencing sample was made of blood. The receptors shown here come from a girl aged 2-10 years in good health. Each CDR3 is given with its conserved first and last residue. D genes are given only for firm matches. Rows give clone size only sometimes, using once, few, many, or a class for an expanded clone.

abundance	v_gene	j_gene	d_gene	CDR3aa	CDR3nt
NA	TRBV15	TRBJ2-5	NA	CATSRAFSETQYF	TGTGCCACCAGCAGAGCGTTTTCGGAGACCCAGTACTTC
few	TRBV4-2	TRBJ1-2	TRBD1	CASSQAQGGLDGYTF	TGTGCCAGCAGCCAAGCCCAGGGGGGGTTGGATGGCTACACCTTC
NA	TRBV5-1	TRBJ2-1	NA	CASSLGDAGLDSYNEQFF	TGCGCCAGCAGCCTGGGGGACGCGGGGCTTGACTCCTACAATGAGCAGTTCTTC
NA	TRBV28	TRBJ2-7	NA	CASSSSGGDEQYF	TGTGCCAGCAGTTCTTCCGGGGGCGACGAGCAGTACTTC
NA	TRBV5-1	TRBJ1-2	NA	CGSSLWANYGYTF	TGCGGCAGCAGTCTGTGGGCGAACTATGGCTACACCTTC
few	TRBV5-1	TRBJ2-7	NA	CASSWDGYEQYF	TGTGCCAGCAGCTGGGACGGGTACGAGCAGTACTTC
NA	TRBV4-1	TRBJ2-1	NA	CASSPLGEGPRNEQFF	TGCGCCAGCAGCCCCCTGGGCGAGGGACCAAGAAATGAGCAGTTCTTC
NA	TRBV2	TRBJ2-1	NA	CATLRAGNEQFF	TGTGCCACCCTGAGGGCGGGCAATGAGCAGTTCTTC
NA	TRBV28	TRBJ2-1	NA	CASTGPSAAEQFF	TGTGCCAGCACCGGGCCCTCGGCCGCTGAGCAGTTCTTC
NA	TRBV2	TRBJ2-6	NA	CASSGGALWSSGANVLTF	TGTGCCAGCAGTGGGGGGGCCTTATGGAGCTCTGGGGCCAACGTCCTGACTTTC
few	TRBV5-1	TRBJ2-5	NA	CASSLEGIQWETQYF	TGCGCCAGCAGCTTGGAGGGAATTCAGTGGGAGACCCAGTACTTC
NA	TRBV20-1	TRBJ2-4	NA	CSATTRVGANIQYF	TGCAGTGCTACGACCCGGGTCGGGGCAAACATTCAGTACTTC
NA	TRBV29-1	TRBJ2-7	TRBD1	CSVVTVDRGLSYEQYF	TGCAGCGTCGTCACTGTTGACAGGGGGTTATCCTACGAGCAGTACTTC
NA	TRBV12-3/TRBV12-4	TRBJ2-5	NA	CASAEVQETQYF	TGTGCCAGCGCAGAAGTCCAAGAGACCCAGTACTTC
NA	TRBV27	TRBJ1-2	TRBD1	CASKWTGSYGYTF	TGTGCCAGCAAATGGACAGGGTCCTATGGCTACACCTTC
few	TRBV4-2	TRBJ2-1	NA	CASSQEAGSPGNEQFF	TGTGCCAGCAGCCAAGAGGCGGGTTCTCCGGGGAATGAGCAGTTCTTC
few	TRBV4-2	TRBJ2-1	NA	CASSPRLTNEQFF	TGTGCCAGCAGCCCACGACTGACTAATGAGCAGTTCTTC
NA	TRBV27	TRBJ1-6	NA	CASSLGGTGNSPLHF	TGTGCCAGCAGTTTAGGCGGGACGGGCAATTCACCCCTCCACTTT
NA	TRBV6-2/TRBV6-3	TRBJ1-6	NA	CASRTRNSPLHF	TGTGCCAGCAGAACTCGAAATTCACCCCTCCACTTT
NA	TRBV3-1	TRBJ2-3	NA	CASSQDFRKDPDTQYF	TGTGCCAGCAGCCAAGATTTCCGAAAGGACCCAGATACGCAGTATTTT
few	TRBV7-2	TRBJ2-6	TRBD2	CASSPTSGVPGANVLTF	TGTGCCAGCAGCCCGACTAGCGGGGTCCCTGGGGCCAACGTCCTGACTTTC
many	TRBV5-1	TRBJ2-7	NA	CASSLGGGYEQYF	TGTGCCAGCAGTTTAGGGGGGGGCTACGAGCAGTACTTC
NA	TRBV12-3/TRBV12-4	TRBJ2-7	NA	CASSLGTFTAYEQYF	TGTGCCAGCAGTTTAGGGACATTCACGGCCTACGAGCAGTACTTC
NA	TRBV5-1	TRBJ2-1	TRBD2	CASSLAPVGSGGNEQFF	TGCGCCAGCAGCTTGGCACCTGTTGGTAGCGGGGGAAATGAGCAGTTCTTC
NA	TRBV2	TRBJ2-7	TRBD1	CASSVTGGLYEQYF	TGTGCCAGCAGTGTTACAGGGGGCTTGTACGAGCAGTACTTC
NA	TRBV5-5	TRBJ2-2	TRBD1	CASSKPGQGELFF	TGTGCCAGCAGCAAACCGGGACAGGGGGAGCTGTTTTTT
NA	TRBV12-3/TRBV12-4	TRBJ2-3	TRBD1	CASDPGQGSDTQYF	TGTGCCAGCGATCCGGGACAGGGGTCAGATACGCAGTATTTT